Below, 20 T cell receptor beta chains from the same sample are listed, as sequenced in a study of blood T cell repertoires in COVID-19. Profiling relied on immunoSEQ multiplex PCR, and the TCRdb table lists in-frame clones only, not all of them. Of approximately 65,000 clones in the sample, about 81% were seen once. The source material was peripheral blood. These receptors came from a man older than 75 with acute or convalescent COVID-19.

The rearrangement joins TRBV9 to TRBJ2-3; TRBD2 is a possible D gene (5 bases). Trimming took 4 bases from V and 2 from J, leaving 23 bases between them. Germline loops: CDR1 SGDLS, CDR2 YYNGEE. The CDR3 totals 18 residues. The CDR3: CASSLLPGFTPSTDTQYF. The CDR3 DNA reads as TGTGCCAGCAGCCTCCTCCCGGGATTCACCCCCTCCACAGATACGCAGTATTTT.

The J gene is TRBJ2-7, the V gene TRBV5-4, with 9 bases matching TRBD2. Germline V gene data show CDR1 as SGHNT and CDR2 as YYREEE (reference sequence). J was trimmed by 7 bases and V by 0 bases; bases with no gene match: 8. This CDR3 has 15 amino acids. CDR3 sequence: CASSLGQWTSVEQYF. In DNA, the CDR3 is TGTGCCAGCAGCTTGGGACAGTGGACTAGCGTTGAGCAGTACTTC.

The rearrangement links TRBV6-2 or TRBV6-3 to TRBJ2-5; the D gene is possibly TRBD2 (5 bases). Trimming left V 6 bases short and J 0 bases short, with 8 bases between. Germline V gives CDR1 MNHEY, CDR2 SVGEGT. The CDR3 is 13 amino acids. This chain's CDR3 is CASSLSDQETQYF. The CDR3, as DNA: TGTGCCAGCAGCCTTAGCGACCAAGAGACCCAGTACTTC.

The chain couples TRBV7-2 to TRBJ2-3; D gene unclear. Germline V gene lookup returns CDR1 SGHTA and CDR2 FQGNSA. This CDR3 spans 14 amino acids. Between the trimmed V and J ends, which lost 0 bases and 2 bases, there was a span of 6 bases. This CDR3 reads CASSLAEATDTQYF. CDR3 bases: TGTGCCAGCAGCTTAGCTGAAGCCACAGATACGCAGTATTTT.

A single count supports this clone. The V and J genes are TRBV5-6 and TRBJ1-1, with TRBD1 matching 8 bases. The ends lost 4 bases at V and 6 bases at J; junction bases unmatched: 17. CDR1 and CDR2 from the germline V gene are SGHDT and YYEEEE. The CDR3 is 17 amino acids. CDR3 loop: CASSHKYPRDRLAEAFF. The CDR3 bases are TGTGCCAGCAGCCATAAATACCCCCGGGACAGGTTAGCTGAAGCTTTCTTT.

The J gene is TRBJ2-1, the V gene TRBV6-6; 7 bases are a match to TRBD2. From germline, CDR1 is MNHNY and CDR2 SVGAGI (reference sequence). V trimming: 6 bases; J trimming: 10 bases; junction bases outside the gene matches: 18. The CDR3 runs 16 residues. In DNA, the CDR3 is TGTGCCAGCAGCACACTAGGGGAGGGATATTTACGCGAGCAGTTCTTC. Its translation is CASSTLGEGYLREQFF.

This clone was found once. The chain links TRBV7-3 to TRBJ1-1; 7 bases agree with TRBD1. The CDR3 extends over 13 amino acids. Germline CDR1 is SGHTA and CDR2 is FQGTGA. With 8 bases clipped from V and 6 bases from J, the junction kept 9 bases outside the gene matches. The CDR3 protein is CASSASTGPEAFF. The CDR3 DNA reads as TGTGCCAGCTCAGCTTCGACAGGGCCTGAAGCTTTCTTT.

V is TRBV5-8 and J is TRBJ2-5; weak D call: TRBD1 (5 bases). The germline CDR1 and CDR2 sequences are SGHTS and YDEGEE. V was clipped by 2 bases and J by 3 bases, with 14 bases between them. CDR3 size: 15 residues. CDR3 loop: CASSFSGMHEETQYF. Here the CDR3 DNA reads TGTGCCAGCAGCTTCTCAGGGATGCACGAAGAGACCCAGTACTTC.

The genes are TRBV5-4 and TRBJ1-2; a weak D match, TRBD1 (5 bases). Trimming left V 5 bases short and J 2 bases short, with 13 bases between. CDR3 length equals 14 residues. From germline, CDR1 is SGHNT and CDR2 YYREEE (reference sequence). CDR3 sequence reads: CASRRVGGNYGYTF. DNA of the CDR3: TGTGCCAGCAGGCGTGTTGGGGGGAACTATGGCTACACCTTC.

The chain combines TRBV7-9 with TRBJ2-6; D is possibly TRBD2 (5 bases). Between the trimmed V and J ends, which lost 5 bases and 4 bases, there was a span of 18 bases. The CDR3 runs 17 residues. Germline V gene data show CDR1 as SEHNR and CDR2 as FQNEAQ (reference sequence). In DNA, the CDR3 is TGTGCCAGCAGCCCCGGGAACCTAACGGGGGGGGCCAACGTCCTGACTTTC. This sequence encodes CASSPGNLTGGANVLTF. The full variable domain, in which reference TRBV7-9 and TRBJ2-6 provide the parts outside the CDR3, is DTGVSQNPRHKITKRGQNVTFRCDPISEHNRLYWYRQTLGQGPEFLTYFQNEAQLEKSRLLSDRFSAERPKGSFSTLEIQRTEQGDSAMYLCASSPGNLTGGANVLTFGAGSRLTVL.

The V and J genes are TRBV6-2 or TRBV6-3 and TRBJ1-2; 7 nucleotides agree with TRBD1. The CDR3 length is 15 residues. Germline loops: CDR1 MNHEY, CDR2 SVGEGT. V trimming: 0 bases; J trimming: 3 bases; junction bases outside the gene matches: 4. This chain's CDR3 is CASSYSRGYDYGYTF. The CDR3 DNA follows: TGTGCCAGCAGTTACTCCAGGGGGTATGACTATGGCTACACCTTC.

This chain joins TRBV7-2 and TRBJ2-1; 7 bases match TRBD2. Trimming at V came to 7 bases and at J to 5 bases, leaving 11 bases not matched to a gene. This CDR3 has 15 residues. CDR1 and CDR2 from the germline V gene are SGHTA and FQGNSA. DNA for the CDR3: TGTGCCAGCACCCTTCCCAGCGGGACCCACAATGAGCAGTTCTTC. Translated: CASTLPSGTHNEQFF.

This clone has more than one count but fewer than ten. V is TRBV6-6 and J is TRBJ1-2; D gene uncertain. Trimming cost V 6 bases and J 5 bases, with 10 bases left between them. This CDR3 spans 12 amino acids. The germline gives CDR1 MNHNY, CDR2 SVGAGI (reference sequence). CDR3: CASSNREYGYTF. The DNA for the CDR3 is TGTGCCAGCAGCAATAGAGAGTATGGCTACACCTTC.

The V and J genes are TRBV4-2 and TRBJ2-7; a possible D gene is TRBD2 (6 bases). The CDR3 contains 14 residues. Per the germline V gene, CDR1 is LGHNA and CDR2 is YNFKEQ. Trimming removed 0 bases from V and 2 bases from J, with 8 bases in between. CDR3: CASSQESGAYEQYF. CDR3 sequence (DNA): TGTGCCAGCAGCCAAGAATCGGGGGCCTACGAGCAGTACTTC.

This chain joins TRBV4-1 and TRBJ1-5, with D unresolved. Germline lookup yields CDR1 MGHRA and CDR2 YSYEKL. This CDR3 spans 14 amino acids. V shed 1 base and J shed 7 bases, with 11 bases lying between them. CDR3 in DNA: TGCGCCAGCAGCCAAGTTTCCGTTCTGCAGCCCCAGCATTTT. Translation gives CASSQVSVLQPQHF.

The chain has TRBV10-1 and TRBJ2-1; a possible D gene is TRBD2 (6 bases). Trimming removed 7 bases at V and 9 bases at J, with 25 bases between. CDR3 length equals 16 residues. Germline lookup yields CDR1 WNHNN and CDR2 SYGVQD (reference sequence). The CDR3 reads CASNPIGTPRRGEQFF. CDR3 DNA: TGCGCCAGCAATCCAATCGGGACTCCCAGGAGGGGTGAGCAGTTCTTC.

The V and J genes are TRBV5-1 and TRBJ1-5; D remains ambiguous. V lost 0 bases, J lost 4 bases, and 11 bases lay in between. Germline CDR1 and CDR2: SGHRS and YFSETQ. CDR3 size: 15 residues. The CDR3 is CASSLVGGANQPQHF. The CDR3 DNA reads as TGCGCCAGCAGCTTGGTTGGAGGCGCAAATCAGCCCCAGCATTTT.

This chain joins TRBV18 and TRBJ2-7, with a possible D match to TRBD2 (6 bases). Germline V CDR1 and CDR2: KGHSH, LQKENI. Trimming took off 0 bases at V and 3 bases at J, with 6 bases between the two ends. The CDR3 has 13 amino acids. CDR3 region: CASSPPTSYEQYF. For the CDR3, the DNA is TGTGCCAGCTCACCACCGACTAGCTACGAGCAGTACTTC.

The chain couples TRBV7-2 to TRBJ2-2, with 7 bases matching TRBD2. This CDR3 region has 14 residues. Germline CDR1 is SGHTA and CDR2 is FQGNSA. The trim removed 6 bases at V and 1 base at J, leaving 2 bases unmatched. The CDR3 loop is CASRKRGNTGELFF. The CDR3 DNA follows: TGTGCCAGCAGAAAGCGGGGGAACACCGGGGAGCTGTTTTTT.

This clone was seen more than once but under ten times. The chain combines TRBV7-2 with TRBJ2-3, with TRBD2 matching 8 bases. The CDR3 extends over 16 amino acids. V gave up 6 bases and J gave up 5 bases; unmatched junction bases: 13. CDR1 and CDR2 from the germline V gene are SGHTA and FQGNSA. CDR3 DNA sequence: TGTGCCAGCAGGGACAACAGCGGGGGAGGTGAAGATACGCAGTATTTT. This sequence encodes CASRDNSGGGEDTQYF.